Listed below are T cell receptor beta chains from one sample, sequenced in a study of technical replicates of blood from a few donors. The data were produced by immunoSEQ multiplex PCR, yet TCRdb's version contains in-frame clones alone and is incomplete. In the table there are about 70,000 clones, around 96% of which are singletons. Source material: T cells isolated from PBMCs. The receptors were gathered from a human donor in good health. Each CDR3 is given with its conserved first and last residue. Each record gives: V gene, clone size, D gene, CDR3 length, J gene, CDR3 DNA, CDR3 protein. A D gene is named only where the DNA matches it firmly. Clone size is not always given. Where it is, it says once, few, many or a class for expanded clones.

>TRBV7-3|once|TRBD2|16|TRBJ2-7
TGTGCCAGCAGCTGTTTACTAGCGGGAGTTAGGGGCGAGCAGTACTTC
CASSCLLAGVRGEQYF
>TRBV29-1|NA|TRBD1|15|TRBJ1-3
TGCAGCGTCCCGGGACAGGGAACCTCTGGAAACACCATATATTTT
CSVPGQGTSGNTIYF
>TRBV7-8|once|NA|16|TRBJ2-7
TGTGCCAGCAGCTTATGGCGGGAACCTCTAGCCTACGAGCAGTACTTC
CASSLWREPLAYEQYF
>TRBV12-5|NA|TRBD1|13|TRBJ1-1
TGTGCTAGTGCGGGACAGGCCAACACTGAAGCTTTCTTT
CASAGQANTEAFF
>TRBV10-3|NA|TRBD2|16|TRBJ2-7
TGTGCCATCAGTGAGCCGACTAGCGGGTACTCCTACGAGCAGTACTTC
CAISEPTSGYSYEQYF
>TRBV4-2|once|TRBD2|18|TRBJ2-5
TGTGCCAGCAGCCAAGATAATCGGGTGGGGATTAGCGGGGAGACCCAGTACTTC
CASSQDNRVGISGETQYF
>TRBV11-2|NA|NA|15|TRBJ2-1
TGTGCCAGCAGCTTAGTTCGGGGTAGGCCCAATGAGCAGTTCTTC
CASSLVRGRPNEQFF
>TRBV5-1|NA|NA|14|TRBJ2-1
TGCGCCAGCAGCTTCCCGAGCTCCTACAATGAGCAGTTCTTC
CASSFPSSYNEQFF
>TRBV28|NA|NA|12|TRBJ1-1
TGTGCCAGTAGGAGGGTGAACACTGAAGCTTTCTTT
CASRRVNTEAFF
>TRBV5-4|NA|TRBD1|15|TRBJ2-7
TGTGCCAGCATCAGAGGACAGGGGGTATCTCGGGAGCAGTACTTC
CASIRGQGVSREQYF
>TRBV9|once|TRBD2|14|TRBJ2-7
TGTGCCAGCAGCGTAGGCGGGAGCCCCCACGAGCAGTACTTC
CASSVGGSPHEQYF
>TRBV9|NA|NA|15|TRBJ1-1
TGTGCCAGCAGCGAACTAAGGACAGCTAACACTGAAGCTTTCTTT
CASSELRTANTEAFF
>TRBV27|NA|NA|16|TRBJ2-7
TGTGCCAGCAGTTTAGCGAAGGAGCAGGGTCCCCACGAGCAGTACTTC
CASSLAKEQGPHEQYF
>TRBV30|NA|NA|14|TRBJ2-5
TGTGCCTGGAGTGTAAAAGGACAGCAAGAGACCCAGTACTTC
CAWSVKGQQETQYF
>TRBV5-4|NA|NA|14|TRBJ2-5
TGTGCCAGCAGCTTGGCAGGAGGCCCAGAGACCCAGTACTTC
CASSLAGGPETQYF
>TRBV6-5|NA|NA|13|TRBJ2-2
TGTGCCAGCGGCCCAGCTAGCACCGGGGAGCTGTTTTTT
CASGPASTGELFF
>TRBV28|NA|NA|18|TRBJ2-3
TGTGCCAGCAGTACTTCCCCCCCCCTGGGCAGGAGCACAGATACGCAGTATTTT
CASSTSPPLGRSTDTQYF
>TRBV7-2|NA|NA|17|TRBJ1-4
TGTGCCAGCAGCTTAAATTCACTGATGGCAACTAATGAAAAACTGTTTTTT
CASSLNSLMATNEKLFF
>TRBV28|NA|NA|12|TRBJ1-2
TGTGCCAGCAGTACGGTGGACTATGGCTACACCTTC
CASSTVDYGYTF
>TRBV19|NA|NA|14|TRBJ1-5
TGTGCCAGTAGTGCGGACAGACTCAATCAGCCCCAGCATTTT
CASSADRLNQPQHF
>TRBV6-5|NA|NA|13|TRBJ2-7
TGTGCCAGCAGGGAACAGGGAACCTACGAGCAGTACTTC
CASREQGTYEQYF
>TRBV30|NA|NA|14|TRBJ2-7
TGTGCCTGCAGACAGCAGCCGAGGCCCTACGAGCAGTACTTC
CACRQQPRPYEQYF
>TRBV29-1|once|NA|15|TRBJ2-1
TGCAGCGTTGAAGATTTGGCCTGGTCCTACAATGAGCAGTTCTTC
CSVEDLAWSYNEQFF
>TRBV9|NA|NA|16|TRBJ2-3
TGTGCCAGCAGCGTAGTGGCAGGGGTGGACACAGATACGCAGTATTTT
CASSVVAGVDTDTQYF
>TRBV6-5|NA|NA|14|TRBJ2-7
TGTGCCAGCACCCCAGGGATATCCTGGCCCGAGCAGTACTTC
CASTPGISWPEQYF